This T cell receptor beta chain originates from a study of cytomegalovirus exposure and HLA in healthy donors. Overall study results and limits: Despite most TCR sequences being rare, some public TCRs occurred in many donors. Researchers reported that a few CMV-associated chains were confirmed in vitro as CMV antigen-specific. One later analysis, an examination of the 90 to 150 validation repertoires, found that first-cohort TCR clusters tended to co-occur in them. Overall, approximately 150 TCR beta chains were annotated as cytomegalovirus-associated.

Germline loops: CDR1 SQVTM, CDR2 ANQGSEA. This CDR3 spans 14 amino acids. J gave up 9 bases and V 8 bases, and 16 bases lay outside the gene matches. TCRdb's copy holds only in-frame clones and misses some; the assay was immunoSEQ multiplex PCR. The data show more than 90,000 clones, approximately 93% seen once. In the case of this clone: Its specificity is unknown.

The sequence came from a woman in her thirties in good health and CMV-seropositive. This chain connects TRBV29-1 to TRBJ2-1, with TRBD1 identical over 7 bases. Material: PBMCs. DNA for the CDR3: TGCAGCACCCTGACAGGGATGACGACTGGTGAGCAGTTCTTC. This translates into CSTLTGMTTGEQFF.